The 17 T cell receptor beta chains listed next were all sequenced from one sample in a study of T cell responses to AZD1222 COVID-19 vaccine. Profiling relied on immunoSEQ multiplex PCR, and the TCRdb table lists in-frame clones only, not all of them. The sample has approximately 150,000 clones, over 90% seen once. The source material was peripheral blood, sampled on day 0 of AZD1222 vaccination. Source of these receptors: an adult in good health.

This chain connects TRBV5-6 to TRBJ1-1, with D unclear. The CDR3 covers 12 residues. Germline values: CDR1 SGHDT, CDR2 YYEEEE. Trimming removed 3 bases from V and 8 bases from J, with 11 bases in between. The CDR3 here is CASSWTGTEAFF. In DNA, the CDR3 is TGTGCCAGCAGCTGGACGGGAACAGAAGCTTTCTTT.

The rearrangement uses TRBV18 and TRBJ1-3; 9 bases are a match to TRBD1. Germline V gene sequence: CDR1 KGHSH, CDR2 LQKENI. CDR3 length: 18 residues. V lost 3 bases to trimming and J lost 2 bases; unmatched junction nucleotides: 11. Here the CDR3 DNA reads TGTGCCAGCTCACCTTCACGTGCAGGACAGGGGACTGGAAACACCATATATTTT. Its translation: CASSPSRAGQGTGNTIYF. Full variable domain (outside the CDR3, taken from reference TRBV18 and TRBJ1-3): NAGVMQNPRHLVRRRGQEARLRCSPMKGHSHVYWYRQLPEEGLKFMVYLQKENIIDESGMPKERFSAEFPKEGPSILRIQQVVRGDSAAYFCASSPSRAGQGTGNTIYFGEGSWLTVV.

The rearrangement joins TRBV9 to TRBJ2-1, with D perhaps matching TRBD2 (6 bases). V lost 5 bases and J 9 bases, leaving 24 bases between the germline ends. CDR3 size: 16 residues. Germline assignment: CDR1 SGDLS and CDR2 YYNGEE. In nucleotides, the CDR3 is TGTGCCAGCAGTGTTTTTTCCGGTCCGGAGGGGAGTGAGCAGTTCTTC. This translates into CASSVFSGPEGSEQFF. Complete variable domain (other parts from reference TRBV9 and TRBJ2-1): DSGVTQTPKHLITATGQRVTLRCSPRSGDLSVYWYQQSLDQGLQFLIQYYNGEERAKGNILERFSAQQFPDLHSELNLSSLELGDSALYFCASSVFSGPEGSEQFFGPGTRLTVL.

CDR3 sequence reads: CASKEDTDSYEQYF. CDR3 bases: TGTGCCAGTAAGGAAGATACTGATTCCTACGAGCAGTACTTC. The chain carries TRBV19 and TRBJ2-7; D ambiguous. In germline, CDR1 is LNHDA, CDR2 SQIVND (reference sequence). The CDR3 spans 14 residues. Trimming cost V 7 bases and J 1 base, with 14 bases left between them.

The sample holds one count of this clone. The CDR3 nucleotides are TGTGCCAGCAGTTTTAACGCGGGGGGCCGAGGCCAGCCCCAGCATTTT. Translated: CASSFNAGGRGQPQHF. The genes are TRBV6-5 and TRBJ1-5, with D possibly being TRBD1 (6 bases). In germline, CDR1 is MNHEY, CDR2 SVGAGI. The CDR3 spans 16 residues. The ends were cut back, 4 bases at V and 7 bases at J, with 20 bases in the middle.

This chain connects TRBV6-1 to TRBJ2-1, with D perhaps TRBD1 (5 bases). The germline gives CDR1 MNHNS, CDR2 SASEGT. The V end lost 0 bases, the J end lost 6 bases, and 24 bases lay between the germline ends. The CDR3 is 19 residues long. CDR3 coding DNA: TGTGCCAGCAGTGAAGCGAGGATGGTTGGACACCCCAGCCGCAATGAGCAGTTCTTC. Protein: CASSEARMVGHPSRNEQFF.

The chain combines TRBV5-6 with TRBJ1-1, with D possibly being TRBD1 (5 bases). The germline gives CDR1 SGHDT, CDR2 YYEEEE. The CDR3 is made up of 12 amino acids. The V end was cut by 2 bases, the J end by 8 bases, with 10 bases between. The CDR3 spells CASSFQGTEAFF. For the CDR3, the DNA is TGTGCCAGCAGCTTCCAGGGCACCGAAGCTTTCTTT.

This clone was seen a single time. The chain combines TRBV6-2 or TRBV6-3 with TRBJ2-3; tentatively, D is TRBD1 (6 bases). Germline-derived CDR1 and CDR2 are MNHEY and SVGEGT. Trimming took off 2 bases at V and 0 bases at J, with 18 bases between the two ends. This CDR3 contains 18 residues. The DNA of the CDR3 is TGTGCCAGCAGTTACAACAGGGAGACATACACTAGCACAGATACGCAGTATTTT. It encodes CASSYNRETYTSTDTQYF.

The chain joins TRBV11-2 to TRBJ2-7, with D perhaps TRBD1 (5 bases). Trimming removed 1 base from V and 5 bases from J, with 6 bases in between. The CDR3 is 12 residues long. Germline CDR1 SGHAT, CDR2 FQNNGV. The CDR3 bases are TGTGCCAGCAGCTTAGCCAGGGACGAGCAGTACTTC. Its translation is CASSLARDEQYF. Combining the CDR3 with reference TRBV11-2 and TRBJ2-7 gives the whole variable domain EAGVAQSPRYKIIEKRQSVAFWCNPISGHATLYWYQQILGQGPKLLIQFQNNGVVDDSQLPKDRFSAERLKGVDSTLKIQPAKLEDSAVYLCASSLARDEQYFGPGTRLTVT.

This chain connects TRBV18 to TRBJ1-5; D is ambiguous. The CDR3 loop spans 16 amino acids. V was clipped by 0 bases and J by 9 bases, with 18 bases between them. CDR1 is KGHSH and CDR2 is LQKENI in the germline V gene. The CDR3: CASSPPGSPGRGPQHF. The CDR3 DNA follows: TGTGCCAGCTCACCACCTGGGTCACCAGGCCGAGGGCCCCAGCATTTT. Full variable domain (rest looked up from reference TRBV18 and TRBJ1-5): NAGVMQNPRHLVRRRGQEARLRCSPMKGHSHVYWYRQLPEEGLKFMVYLQKENIIDESGMPKERFSAEFPKEGPSILRIQQVVRGDSAAYFCASSPPGSPGRGPQHFGDGTRLSIL.

V is TRBV28 and J is TRBJ2-3; 11 bases fit TRBD2. J gave up 6 bases and V 2 bases, and 7 bases lay outside the gene matches. The CDR3 runs to 16 residues. In germline, CDR1 is MDHEN, CDR2 SYDVKM. CDR3 DNA: TGTGCCAGCAGTTTACAGACTAGCGGGGTGGTGGATACGCAGTATTTT. Its protein is CASSLQTSGVVDTQYF.

The chain has TRBV6-5 and TRBJ1-2, with D possibly matching TRBD1 (5 bases). V was cut by 7 bases and J by 5 bases, with 20 bases left in between. There are 15 residues in the CDR3. The germline V gene encodes CDR1 MNHEY and CDR2 SVGAGI. The CDR3, as DNA: TGTGCCAGCACCCCGTACCCCGGGGGAACGTATGGCTACACCTTC. Amino acid sequence: CASTPYPGGTYGYTF.

The rearrangement links TRBV25-1 to TRBJ2-6; D gene uncertain. The germline V and J ends were trimmed by 3 bases and 1 base, with 4 bases remaining between them. CDR1 MGHDK and CDR2 SYGVNS come from the germline V gene. There are 14 residues in the CDR3. In nucleotides, the CDR3 is TGTGCCAGCAGTGAGGGATCTGGGGCCAACGTCCTGACTTTC. This gives the protein CASSEGSGANVLTF.

The J gene is TRBJ2-3, the V gene TRBV6-2 or TRBV6-3, with D unresolved. There are 15 residues in the CDR3. Germline CDR1 reads MNHEY; CDR2 reads SVGEGT. V lost 4 bases and J 0 bases, leaving 11 bases between the germline ends. The CDR3 nucleotides read TGTGCCAGCAGTTCCACGACTCAAAGCACAGATACGCAGTATTTT. Its translation is CASSSTTQSTDTQYF.

This chain connects TRBV9 to TRBJ1-3; 8 positions agree with TRBD1. Looked up from germline, CDR1 is SGDLS and CDR2 is YYNGEE. With 0 bases clipped from V and 3 bases from J, the junction kept 11 bases outside the gene matches. The CDR3 is 18 residues long. CDR3 sequence: CASSVAPSTGTGGNTIYF. DNA of the CDR3: TGTGCCAGCAGCGTAGCTCCTTCTACCGGGACAGGTGGAAACACCATATATTTT.

CDR3 DNA: TGCGCCAGCAGCCCCCGGGACAAGAGCTCCTACGAGCAGTACTTC. It translates to CASSPRDKSSYEQYF. J is TRBJ2-7 and V is TRBV4-1, with D possibly TRBD1 on 6 matching bases. With 4 bases removed from V and 0 bases from J, the gap between germline ends came to 13 bases. Germline V gene sequence: CDR1 MGHRA, CDR2 YSYEKL. CDR3 length equals 15 residues.

This clone was seen only once. This chain connects TRBV3-1 (or the pseudogene TRBV3-2) to TRBJ2-5; D remains ambiguous. Germline-derived CDR1 and CDR2 are LGHDT and YNNKEL (reference sequence). This CDR3 contains 16 residues. V shed 0 bases and J shed 5 bases, with 16 bases lying between them. The DNA for the CDR3 is TGTGCCAGCAGCCAAGATCGATTGTCTCCCCGGGAGACCCAGTACTTC. Translating it yields CASSQDRLSPRETQYF.